This TCR beta chain was captured in a study of cytotoxic CD8 clonotypes in ibrutinib-treated CLL (dated by TCRdb to the early 2020s). Background on the whole study: The cohort was composed of some ten relapsed/refractory and 15 treatment-naive patients; IGHV unmutated status was identified in 17 patients. Partial responses were observed in 24 patients and complete responses in 2; after a median follow-up of 68 months, remission was maintained in around 14 patients and progression was observed in approximately twelve. Response samples were taken after a median of 12 months on treatment, ranging from 6 to 36 months. Samples averaged approximately 240,000 productive templates and 94,082 productive rearrangements. Longitudinal samples were available for about 30% of the 86 trial participants. Cryopreserved peripheral blood mononuclear cells were collected at three points: before therapy, at response, and at either sustained remission or disease progression. Every remission and progressive disease sample was obtained while ibrutinib was still being received by the patients.

In the germline V gene (reference sequence), CDR1 corresponds to LNHDA and CDR2 to SQIVND. Inclusive of the bounding cysteine and phenylalanine, the CDR3 is 14 residues long. Only the CDR3 DNA stays, 42 bases, in frame from base 1. The V end gives up 9 bases and the J end 4 bases, leaving 8 bases in the junction not matched to a gene. Read against the paper, the sample's time point label means: eleven to twelve months on ibrutinib. For TCR beta library preparation, roughly 2 micrograms of genomic DNA were isolated from cryopreserved PBMCs. High-throughput TCR beta sequencing was performed on longitudinal blood samples from CLL patients receiving ibrutinib monotherapy. The patients took part in an open-label, single-center phase 2 trial of ibrutinib monotherapy. Concerning this clone: Its antigen is still unknown. Per-base qualities were not stored, and no clone one base away is much larger.

The study at large found these results: At baseline, clonality was higher than in age-matched healthy donors and showed a strong correlation with circulating CD8+ T-cell counts. Sustained-remission and progressing patients did not have matched sampling times, and lymph node repertoires were not examined. Clonality increased at ibrutinib response, stayed stable in sustained remission, and fell back toward baseline at progression. Public clonotypes were rare and either shrank or stayed stable during treatment, and the rise in clonality at ibrutinib response reflected expansion of private clonotypes.

A MiSeq instrument was used for deep resolution sequencing, which targeted depths ranging from 1 in 1 million up to 1 in 200,000 T cells, with coverage averaging 10x for each clonotype. The immunoSEQ hsTCRB Kit was used to generate the TCR beta libraries. The authors' pipeline ran thus. ImmunoSEQ Data Assistant and ImmunoSEQ Analyzer were used for data analysis, and V, D and J genes were assigned according to IMGT definitions. Clonality, which ranges from 0 to 1, was calculated as one minus the normalized Shannon entropy of productive rearrangement frequencies. Public clonotype analysis was restricted to overrepresented clonotypes comprising at least 0.05% of each patient's repertoire. About twelve repertoires from age-matched healthy donors, obtained from immuneACCESS, served as clonality controls. Sourced from immuneACCESS, this table was stored by TCRdb with only in-frame sequences that have V and J called. A share of the clones is absent; for the studies checked, an unresolved V gene accounts for under half, and the remainder has no known explanation. The V and J calls and clone size were taken over from that table, and D and trimming were inferred from the DNA. The sample includes more than 200,000 clones, with roughly three quarters observed a single time. The ten largest make up about 6.2% of the sample.

The starting material was PBMCs, obtained after 12 months of ibrutinib treatment. This clonotype was obtained from a human donor with chronic lymphocytic leukemia. The chain uses TRBV19 and TRBJ2-2, with TRBD2 identical over 7 junction bases. CDR3 sequence: CASCGAGVTGELFF. The nucleotides are TGTGCCAGCTGTGGGGCGGGAGTCACCGGGGAGCTGTTTTTT.